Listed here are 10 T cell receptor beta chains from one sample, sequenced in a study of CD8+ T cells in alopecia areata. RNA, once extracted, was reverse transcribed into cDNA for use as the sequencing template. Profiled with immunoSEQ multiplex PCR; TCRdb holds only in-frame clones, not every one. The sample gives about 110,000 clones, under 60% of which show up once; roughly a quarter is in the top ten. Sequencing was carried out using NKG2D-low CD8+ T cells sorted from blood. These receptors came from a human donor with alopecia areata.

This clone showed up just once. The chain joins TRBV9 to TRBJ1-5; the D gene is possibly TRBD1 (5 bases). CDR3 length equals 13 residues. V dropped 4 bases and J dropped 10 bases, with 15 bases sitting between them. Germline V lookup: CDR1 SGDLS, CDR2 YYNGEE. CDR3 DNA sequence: TGTGCCAGCAGCTCTCGTGGGGGTGGACCCCAGCATTTT. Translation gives CASSSRGGGPQHF.

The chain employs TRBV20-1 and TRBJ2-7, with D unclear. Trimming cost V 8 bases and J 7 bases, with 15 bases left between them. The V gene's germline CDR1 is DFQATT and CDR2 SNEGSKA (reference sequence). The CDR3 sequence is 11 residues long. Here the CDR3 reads CSTPWFGEQYF. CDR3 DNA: TGCAGTACTCCATGGTTTGGTGAGCAGTACTTC.

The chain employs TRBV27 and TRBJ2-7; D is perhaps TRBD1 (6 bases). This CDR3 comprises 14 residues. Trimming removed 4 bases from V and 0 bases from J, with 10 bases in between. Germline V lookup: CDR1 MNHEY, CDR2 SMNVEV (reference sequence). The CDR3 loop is CASSYRDISYEQYF. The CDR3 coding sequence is TGTGCCAGCAGTTACCGGGACATCTCCTACGAGCAGTACTTC.

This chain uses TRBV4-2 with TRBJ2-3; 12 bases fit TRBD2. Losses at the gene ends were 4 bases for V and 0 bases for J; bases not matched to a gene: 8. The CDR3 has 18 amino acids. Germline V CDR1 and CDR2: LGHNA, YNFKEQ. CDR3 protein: CASSRDPTSGRSTDTQYF. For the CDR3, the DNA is TGTGCCAGCAGCCGGGATCCGACTAGCGGGAGAAGCACAGATACGCAGTATTTT.

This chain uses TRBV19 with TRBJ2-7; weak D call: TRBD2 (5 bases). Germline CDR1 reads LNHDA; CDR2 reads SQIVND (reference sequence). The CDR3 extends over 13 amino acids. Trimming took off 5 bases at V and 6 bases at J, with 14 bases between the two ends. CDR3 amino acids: CASSLKGDGEQYF. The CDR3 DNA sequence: TGTGCCAGTAGTCTAAAGGGAGACGGCGAGCAGTACTTC. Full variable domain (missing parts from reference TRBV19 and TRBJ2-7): DGGITQSPKYLFRKEGQNVTLSCEQNLNHDAMYWYRQDPGQGLRLIYYSQIVNDFQKGDIAEGYSVSREKKESFPLTVTSAQKNPTAFYLCASSLKGDGEQYFGPGTRLTVT.

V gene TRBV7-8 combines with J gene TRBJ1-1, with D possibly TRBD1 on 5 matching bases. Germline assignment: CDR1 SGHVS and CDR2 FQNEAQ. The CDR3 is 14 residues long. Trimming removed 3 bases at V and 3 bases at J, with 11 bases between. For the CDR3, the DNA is TGTGCCAGCAGCTTTCGGGGCGTTGACACTGAAGCTTTCTTT. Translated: CASSFRGVDTEAFF.

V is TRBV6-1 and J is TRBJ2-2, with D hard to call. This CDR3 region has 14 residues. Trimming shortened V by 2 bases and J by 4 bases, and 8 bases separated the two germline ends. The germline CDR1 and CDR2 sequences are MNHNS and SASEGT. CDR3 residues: CASSETVLTGELFF. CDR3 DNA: TGTGCCAGCAGTGAAACGGTCCTCACCGGGGAGCTGTTTTTT.

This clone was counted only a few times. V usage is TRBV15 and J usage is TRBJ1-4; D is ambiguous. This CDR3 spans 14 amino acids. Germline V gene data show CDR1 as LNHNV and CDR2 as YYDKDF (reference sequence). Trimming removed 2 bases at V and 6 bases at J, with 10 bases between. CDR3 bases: TGTGCCACCAGCAGACAGGCGCTCGATGAAAAACTGTTTTTT. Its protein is CATSRQALDEKLFF.

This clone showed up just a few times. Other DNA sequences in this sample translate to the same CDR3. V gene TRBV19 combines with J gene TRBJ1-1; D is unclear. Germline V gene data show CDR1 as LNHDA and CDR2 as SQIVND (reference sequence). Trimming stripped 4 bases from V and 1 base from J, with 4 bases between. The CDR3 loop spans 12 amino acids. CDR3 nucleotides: TGTGCCAGTAGTACAGGGAACACTGAAGCTTTCTTT. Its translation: CASSTGNTEAFF.

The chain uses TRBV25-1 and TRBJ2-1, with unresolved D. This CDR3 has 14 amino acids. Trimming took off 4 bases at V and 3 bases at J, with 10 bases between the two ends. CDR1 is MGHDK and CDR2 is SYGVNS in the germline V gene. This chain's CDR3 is CASSGESSYNEQFF. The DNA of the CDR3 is TGTGCCAGCAGTGGAGAGTCTAGCTACAATGAGCAGTTCTTC.